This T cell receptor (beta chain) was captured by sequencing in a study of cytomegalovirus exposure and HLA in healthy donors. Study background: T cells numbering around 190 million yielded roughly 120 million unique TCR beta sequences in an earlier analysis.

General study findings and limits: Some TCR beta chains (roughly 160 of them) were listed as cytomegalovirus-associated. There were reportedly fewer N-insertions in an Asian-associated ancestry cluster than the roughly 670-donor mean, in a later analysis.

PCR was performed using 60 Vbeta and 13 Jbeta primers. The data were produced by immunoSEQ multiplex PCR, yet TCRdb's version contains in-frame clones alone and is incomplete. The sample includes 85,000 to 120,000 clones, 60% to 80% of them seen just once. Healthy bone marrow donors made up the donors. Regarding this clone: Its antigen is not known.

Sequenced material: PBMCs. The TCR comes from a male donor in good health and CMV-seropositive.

The CDR3 nucleotides are TGTGCCAGCAGTCGCGACAGGCGGGCGCTCTACGAGCAGTACTTC. Translating gives CASSRDRRALYEQYF. The rearrangement links TRBV11-2 to TRBJ2-7, with a weak D call TRBD1 (6 bases). Trimming stripped 6 bases from V and 3 bases from J, with 18 bases between. Germline-derived CDR1 and CDR2 are SGHAT and FQNNGV. The CDR3 runs 15 residues.